These T cell receptor beta chains were read from a single sample in a study of T cell responses to AZD1222 COVID-19 vaccine. Profiling relied on immunoSEQ multiplex PCR, and the TCRdb table lists in-frame clones only, not all of them. In the table there are around 190,000 clones, around 88% of which are singletons. The sample here was peripheral blood, taken on day 0 of AZD1222 vaccination. These receptors were collected from an adult in good health. The CDR3 runs from the conserved cysteine through the conserved F or W. D genes are given only for firm matches.

CDR3aa	len	v_gene	j_gene	d_gene
CASSESTGQNYGYTF	15	TRBV10-2	TRBJ1-2	TRBD1
CASSYRGSGNTIYF	14	TRBV6-4	TRBJ1-3	TRBD1
CASSPGRSYEQYF	13	TRBV10-1	TRBJ2-7	-
CASSQDIGGRYGYTF	15	TRBV4-3	TRBJ1-2	-
CASTPLTDSGANVLTF	16	TRBV19	TRBJ2-6	-
CASSSWGSGANVLTF	15	TRBV5-4	TRBJ2-6	-
CASSGSSGRYNEQFF	15	TRBV9	TRBJ2-1	TRBD2
CASSPQTGMKETQYF	15	TRBV7-8	TRBJ2-5	TRBD1
CAWSVGPGSGEAFF	14	TRBV30	TRBJ1-1	-
CASSSLFLAGGPNEQFF	17	TRBV11-3	TRBJ2-1	TRBD2